Each of the 17 T cell receptor beta chains below was sequenced from the same sample in a study of blood T cell repertoires in COVID-19. Assay used: immunoSEQ multiplex PCR; TCRdb lists only in-frame clones, some missing. There are about 190,000 clones in the sample; under 90% occur only once, and 6.5% to 8.5% lies in the top ten. Sequenced material: peripheral blood. The receptors here all came from a man aged 35 to 55 with acute or convalescent COVID-19.

A note on this clone: Other DNA sequences in this sample translate to the same CDR3. The chain couples TRBV30 to TRBJ1-2, with 7 bases that match TRBD1. From germline, CDR1 is GTSNPN and CDR2 SVGIG (reference sequence). This CDR3 is 13 amino acids long. The J segment lost 4 bases and the V segment lost 3 bases, leaving 5 bases of the junction unmatched. For the CDR3, the DNA is TGTGCCTGGAGGTTACAGGGGCCCTATGGCTACACCTTC. Encoded protein: CAWRLQGPYGYTF.

This clone was picked up a small number of times. The V and J genes are TRBV6-2 or TRBV6-3 and TRBJ2-5, with 9 bases identical to TRBD2. CDR1 is MNHEY and CDR2 is SVGEGT in the germline V gene. Trimming at V came to 4 bases and at J to 4 bases, leaving 16 bases not matched to a gene. The CDR3 contains 18 residues. As DNA, the CDR3 is TGTGCCAGCAGTTCCCCATCGCGGGGGGGCCGAAATGGAGAGACCCAGTACTTC. This gives the protein CASSSPSRGGRNGETQYF.

The V gene is TRBV29-1, the J gene TRBJ2-5; 8 nucleotides align to TRBD2. CDR3 length: 15 residues. Trimming took 2 bases from V and 2 from J; bases not matched to a gene: 7. Germline CDR1 reads SQVTM; CDR2 reads ANQGSEA. The CDR3 spells CSVEWGGTRQETQYF. The CDR3 DNA follows: TGCAGCGTTGAATGGGGCGGGACTAGACAAGAGACCCAGTACTTC.

The V call is TRBV28, the J call TRBJ1-2, with 7 bases fitting TRBD1. V was clipped by 5 bases and J by 4 bases; unmatched bases: 19. The CDR3 runs 18 residues. Germline CDR1 MDHEN, CDR2 SYDVKM. Here the CDR3 reads CASSPPRYRGWDLYGYTF. The DNA for the CDR3 is TGTGCCAGCAGTCCCCCCCGTTACAGGGGATGGGATCTCTATGGCTACACCTTC.

V gene TRBV2 combines with J gene TRBJ1-6, with 7 positions matching TRBD1. Germline V gene lookup returns CDR1 SNHLY and CDR2 FYNNEI. V dropped 3 bases and J dropped 4; count of bases not matched to a gene: 3. CDR3 length equals 15 residues. CDR3 region: CASSDRDRYNSPLHF. CDR3 nucleotide sequence: TGTGCCAGCAGTGACCGGGACAGATATAATTCACCCCTCCACTTT.

The chain employs TRBV6-5 and TRBJ1-5; the match to TRBD1 covers 8 bases. The length of the CDR3 is 14 residues. V was clipped by 9 bases and J by 5 bases; unmatched bases: 9. Germline-derived CDR1 and CDR2 are MNHEY and SVGAGI. This chain's CDR3 is CASRRQGMDQPQHF. The CDR3 DNA reads as TGTGCCAGTCGTAGACAGGGGATGGATCAGCCCCAGCATTTT.

J is TRBJ2-1 and V is TRBV4-1; D is possibly TRBD1 (5 bases). CDR3 length: 16 amino acids. Trimming removed 0 bases from V and 2 bases from J, with 11 bases in between. CDR1 is MGHRA, CDR2 YSYEKL, per germline. The CDR3 reads CASSQDSQGTYNEQFF. In DNA form, the CDR3 reads TGCGCCAGCAGCCAAGATAGCCAGGGAACCTACAATGAGCAGTTCTTC.

The CDR3 loop reads CSVEDRQGGPETQYF. The DNA of the CDR3 is TGCAGCGTTGAAGATCGGCAGGGTGGGCCAGAGACCCAGTACTTC. This sequence joins TRBV29-1 and TRBJ2-5; D might be TRBD1 (5 bases). The germline V gene has CDR1 SQVTM and CDR2 ANQGSEA. V lost 0 bases, J lost 4 bases, and 15 bases lay in between. The CDR3 consists of 15 residues.

The chain employs TRBV13 and TRBJ2-7; tentatively, D is TRBD1 (5 bases). Germline loops: CDR1 PRHDT, CDR2 FYEKMQ (reference sequence). The CDR3 runs to 14 residues. V was cut by 1 base and J by 2 bases, with 9 bases left in between. The CDR3 is CASSLEQATYEQYF. The DNA of the CDR3 is TGTGCCAGCAGCTTAGAACAGGCCACCTACGAGCAGTACTTC.

The rearrangement links TRBV19 to TRBJ1-5; possibly TRBD1 for D (5 bases). The CDR3 loop spans 18 amino acids. V gave up 9 bases and J gave up 1 base, with 25 bases separating them. The V gene's germline CDR1 is LNHDA and CDR2 SQIVND (reference sequence). This chain's CDR3 is CASSVSSGVGFSNQPQHF. The DNA for the CDR3 is TGTGCCAGCTCAGTATCGTCGGGGGTCGGGTTCAGCAATCAGCCCCAGCATTTT.

The rearrangement joins TRBV4-1 to TRBJ2-7, with D perhaps TRBD2 (5 bases). Trimming took off 0 bases at V and 2 bases at J, with 11 bases between the two ends. Germline loops: CDR1 MGHRA, CDR2 YSYEKL. This CDR3 is built from 15 residues. The CDR3 nucleotides read TGCGCCAGCAGCCAAGAATATTTGGGAGCCTACGAGCAGTACTTC. Translated, it gives CASSQEYLGAYEQYF.

As concerns this clone: The junction and the germline gene differ at one end; a read error may be behind it. The chain recombines TRBV27 with TRBJ1-2; D is undetermined. Germline assignment: CDR1 MNHEY and CDR2 SMNVEV (reference sequence). The length of the CDR3 is 10 residues. The CDR3 coding sequence is TGTGCCAGCAGTTTATCGTTCCTTCCTTTC. It yields the protein CASSLSFLPF.

The gene calls are TRBV27 and TRBJ1-2; 12 bases align to TRBD1. Unmatched junction bases numbered 10, after V lost 0 bases and J lost 5 bases. This CDR3 has 18 amino acids. Germline CDR1 MNHEY, CDR2 SMNVEV (reference sequence). The CDR3 protein is CASSLSWDRGLGLYGYTF. Here the CDR3 DNA reads TGTGCCAGCAGTTTATCTTGGGACAGGGGGCTCGGTCTTTATGGCTACACCTTC.

The V gene is TRBV5-6, the J gene TRBJ1-3; no definite D call. CDR3 size: 16 residues. V lost 3 bases and J lost 4, with 17 bases in between. CDR1 SGHDT and CDR2 YYEEEE come from the germline V gene. The CDR3 here is CASSWSPGVGGNTIYF. The CDR3 region has the DNA TGTGCCAGCAGCTGGTCCCCGGGAGTTGGCGGAAACACCATATATTTT. The variable domain in full, completed from reference TRBV5-6 and TRBJ1-3, reads DAGVTQSPTHLIKTRGQQVTLRCSPKSGHDTVSWYQQALGQGPQFIFQYYEEEERQRGNFPDRFSGHQFPNYSSELNVNALLLGDSALYLCASSWSPGVGGNTIYFGEGSWLTVV.

This clone was seen a single time. This sequence joins TRBV30 and TRBJ1-3; D call uncertain. The germline V gene has CDR1 GTSNPN and CDR2 SVGIG (reference sequence). The CDR3 is 17 residues long. Trimming stripped 4 bases from V and 4 bases from J, with 23 bases between. This CDR3 is CAWNPLGGTAGGNTIYF. In DNA form, the CDR3 reads TGTGCCTGGAACCCCCTGGGCGGTACCGCGGGGGGAAACACCATATATTTT. Filled out from reference TRBV30 and TRBJ1-3, the complete variable domain reads SQTIHQWPATLVQPVGSPLSLECTVEGTSNPNLYWYRQAAGRGLQLLFYSVGIGQISSEVPQNLSASRPQDRQFILSSKKLLLSDSGFYLCAWNPLGGTAGGNTIYFGEGSWLTVV.

The rearrangement joins TRBV5-4 to TRBJ2-5, with 7 positions matching TRBD1. With V trimmed by 3 bases and J by 3 bases, 5 bases remained unmatched. CDR1 SGHNT and CDR2 YYREEE come from the germline V gene (reference sequence). The CDR3 length is 14 residues. The CDR3 protein is CASSSQGLEETQYF. CDR3 DNA: TGTGCCAGCAGCTCACAGGGGCTTGAAGAGACCCAGTACTTC.

This clone was recorded once. The chain has TRBV5-1 and TRBJ2-5; D perhaps matches TRBD1 (6 bases). Germline V CDR1 and CDR2: SGHRS, YFSETQ. There are 15 residues in the CDR3. Trimming pared 5 bases from V and 0 bases from J, leaving 14 bases between. CDR3 loop: CASSSGTMYQETQYF. CDR3 sequence (DNA): TGCGCCAGCAGTTCCGGGACAATGTACCAAGAGACCCAGTACTTC.